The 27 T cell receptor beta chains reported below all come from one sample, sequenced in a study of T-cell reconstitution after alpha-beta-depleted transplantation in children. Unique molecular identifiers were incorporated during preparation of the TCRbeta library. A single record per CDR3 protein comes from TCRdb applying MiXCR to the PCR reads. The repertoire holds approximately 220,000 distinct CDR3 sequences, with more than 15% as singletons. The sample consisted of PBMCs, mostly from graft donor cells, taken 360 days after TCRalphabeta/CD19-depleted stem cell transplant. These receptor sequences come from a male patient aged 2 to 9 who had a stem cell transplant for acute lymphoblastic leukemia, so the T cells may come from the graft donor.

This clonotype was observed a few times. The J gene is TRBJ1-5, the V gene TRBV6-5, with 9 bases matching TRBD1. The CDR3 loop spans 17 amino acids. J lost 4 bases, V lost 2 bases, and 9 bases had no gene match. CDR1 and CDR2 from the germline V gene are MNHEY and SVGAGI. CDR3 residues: CASSYGGDRVRNQPQHF. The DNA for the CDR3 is TGTGCCAGCAGTTACGGGGGGGACAGGGTCAGAAATCAGCCCCAGCATTTT.

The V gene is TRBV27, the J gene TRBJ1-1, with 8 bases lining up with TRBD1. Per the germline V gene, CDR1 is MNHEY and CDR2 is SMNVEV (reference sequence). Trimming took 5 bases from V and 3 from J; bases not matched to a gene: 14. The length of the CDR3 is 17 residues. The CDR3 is CASSMNTGGMGYTEAFF. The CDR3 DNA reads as TGTGCCAGCAGTATGAACACAGGGGGAATGGGGTACACTGAAGCTTTCTTT.

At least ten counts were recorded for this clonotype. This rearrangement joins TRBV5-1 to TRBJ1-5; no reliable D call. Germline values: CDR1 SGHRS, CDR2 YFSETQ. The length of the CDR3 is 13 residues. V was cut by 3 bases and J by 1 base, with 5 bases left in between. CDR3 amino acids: CASSSDSNQPQHF. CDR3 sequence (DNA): TGCGCCAGCAGCTCGGACAGCAATCAGCCCCAGCATTTT.

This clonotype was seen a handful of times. For the CDR3, the DNA is TGTGCCACCAGTGGCGACAGGGGAGGTTCTGGGGCCAACGTCCTGACTTTC. Protein sequence: CATSGDRGGSGANVLTF. The J gene is TRBJ2-6, the V gene TRBV24-1; 8 bases match TRBD1. With 5 bases clipped from V and 1 base from J, the junction kept 6 bases outside the gene matches. This CDR3 region has 17 residues. Germline lookup yields CDR1 KGHDR and CDR2 SFDVKD.

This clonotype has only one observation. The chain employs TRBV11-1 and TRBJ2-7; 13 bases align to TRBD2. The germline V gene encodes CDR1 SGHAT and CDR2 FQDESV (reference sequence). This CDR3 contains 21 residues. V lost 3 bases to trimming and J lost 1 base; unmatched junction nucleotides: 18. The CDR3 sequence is CASSFRPPKLAGGPISYEQYF. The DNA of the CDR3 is TGTGCCAGCAGCTTCCGACCCCCCAAACTAGCGGGAGGGCCCATATCCTACGAGCAGTACTTC. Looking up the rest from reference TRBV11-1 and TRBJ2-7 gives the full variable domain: EAEVAQSPRYKITEKSQAVAFWCDPISGHATLYWYRQILGQGPELLVQFQDESVVDDSQLPKDRFSAERLKGVDSTLKIQPAELGDSAMYLCASSFRPPKLAGGPISYEQYFGPGTRLTVT.

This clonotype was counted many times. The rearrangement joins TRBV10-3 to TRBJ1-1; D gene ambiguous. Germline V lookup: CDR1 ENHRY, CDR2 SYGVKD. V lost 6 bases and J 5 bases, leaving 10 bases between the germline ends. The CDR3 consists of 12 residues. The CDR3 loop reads CAIREWDTEAFF. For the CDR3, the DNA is TGTGCCATCAGGGAATGGGATACTGAAGCTTTCTTT.

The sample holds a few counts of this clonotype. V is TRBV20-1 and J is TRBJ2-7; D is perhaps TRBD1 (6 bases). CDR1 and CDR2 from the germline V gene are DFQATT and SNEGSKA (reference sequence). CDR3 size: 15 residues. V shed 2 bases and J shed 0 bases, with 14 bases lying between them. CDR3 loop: CSARTPGQGSYEQYF. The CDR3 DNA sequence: TGCAGTGCTAGAACCCCGGGACAAGGCTCCTACGAGCAGTACTTC.

This CDR3 reads CATSTQRGTYNEQFF. Written as DNA, the CDR3 is TGCGCCACCAGCACCCAGCGGGGGACCTACAATGAGCAGTTCTTC. The chain joins TRBV10-1 to TRBJ2-1, with 8 bases that match TRBD2. Looked up from germline, CDR1 is WNHNN and CDR2 is SYGVQD (reference sequence). J was trimmed by 2 bases and V by 10 bases; bases with no gene match: 10. The CDR3 totals 15 residues.

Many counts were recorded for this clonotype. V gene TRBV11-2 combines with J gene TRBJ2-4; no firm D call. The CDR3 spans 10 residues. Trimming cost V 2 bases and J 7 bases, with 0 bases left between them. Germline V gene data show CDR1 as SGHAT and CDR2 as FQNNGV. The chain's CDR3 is CASSLNIQYF. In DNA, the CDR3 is TGTGCCAGCAGCTTAAACATTCAGTACTTC. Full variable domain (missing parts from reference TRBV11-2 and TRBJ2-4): EAGVAQSPRYKIIEKRQSVAFWCNPISGHATLYWYQQILGQGPKLLIQFQNNGVVDDSQLPKDRFSAERLKGVDSTLKIQPAKLEDSAVYLCASSLNIQYFGAGTRLSVL.

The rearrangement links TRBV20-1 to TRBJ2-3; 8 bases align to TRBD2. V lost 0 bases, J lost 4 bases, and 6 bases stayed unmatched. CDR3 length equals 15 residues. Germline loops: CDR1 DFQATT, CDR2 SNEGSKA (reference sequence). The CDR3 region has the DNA TGCAGTGCTAGAGATCTCGCGGGAGGCCCAGATACGCAGTATTTT. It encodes CSARDLAGGPDTQYF.

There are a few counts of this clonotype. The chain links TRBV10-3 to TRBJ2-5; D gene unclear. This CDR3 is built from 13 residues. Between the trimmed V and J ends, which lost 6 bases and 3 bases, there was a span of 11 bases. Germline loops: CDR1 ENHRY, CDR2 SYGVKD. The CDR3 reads CAIRSKNEETQYF. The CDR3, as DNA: TGTGCCATCAGATCCAAAAACGAAGAGACCCAGTACTTC.

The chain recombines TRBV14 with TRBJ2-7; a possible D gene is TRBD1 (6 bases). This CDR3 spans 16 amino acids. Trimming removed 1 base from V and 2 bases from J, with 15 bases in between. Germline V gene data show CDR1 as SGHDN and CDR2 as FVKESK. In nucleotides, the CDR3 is TGTGCCAGCAGCCAAGTTCTTGGGACATCCCCCTACGAGCAGTACTTC. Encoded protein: CASSQVLGTSPYEQYF.

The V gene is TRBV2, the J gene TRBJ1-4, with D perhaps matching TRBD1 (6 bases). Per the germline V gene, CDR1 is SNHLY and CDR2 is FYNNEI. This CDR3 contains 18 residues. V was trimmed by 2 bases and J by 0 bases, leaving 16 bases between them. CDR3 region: CASSEFGGQLATNEKLFF. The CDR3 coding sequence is TGTGCCAGCAGTGAATTCGGGGGGCAGTTGGCAACTAATGAAAAACTGTTTTTT.

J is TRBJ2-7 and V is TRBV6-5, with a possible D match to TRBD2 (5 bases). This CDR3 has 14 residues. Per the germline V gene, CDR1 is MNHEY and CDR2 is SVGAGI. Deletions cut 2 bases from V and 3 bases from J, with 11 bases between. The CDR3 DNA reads TGTGCCAGCAGTTACACGTTCGGGGACTACGAGCAGTACTTC. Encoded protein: CASSYTFGDYEQYF.

CDR3 nucleotide sequence: TGCGCCAGCAGCGTTGAGGCGGGGCCCTCCTACGAGCAGTACTTC. Translating it yields CASSVEAGPSYEQYF. The V call is TRBV5-1, the J call TRBJ2-7; D is possibly TRBD2 (6 bases). The CDR3 contains 15 residues. CDR1 and CDR2 from the germline V gene are SGHRS and YFSETQ. V lost 4 bases and J 0 bases, leaving 14 bases between the germline ends.

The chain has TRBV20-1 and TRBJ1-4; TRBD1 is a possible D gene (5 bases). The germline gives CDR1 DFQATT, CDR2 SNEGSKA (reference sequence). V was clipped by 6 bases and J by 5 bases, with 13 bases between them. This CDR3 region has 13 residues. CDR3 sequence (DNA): TGCAGTGCCAGGGAGACCCAAAATGAAAAACTGTTTTTT. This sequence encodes CSARETQNEKLFF.

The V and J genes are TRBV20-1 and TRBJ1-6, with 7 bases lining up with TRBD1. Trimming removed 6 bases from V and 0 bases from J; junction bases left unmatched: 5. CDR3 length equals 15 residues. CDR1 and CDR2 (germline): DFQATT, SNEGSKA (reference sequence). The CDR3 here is CSARGIVSYNSPLHF. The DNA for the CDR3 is TGCAGTGCCAGGGGGATCGTCTCCTATAATTCACCCCTCCACTTT.

In DNA form, the CDR3 reads TGTGCCAGCAGTTTAAAAAGGGCTAATGAAAAACTGTTTTTT. Its protein is CASSLKRANEKLFF. The chain uses TRBV27 and TRBJ1-4; D is unclear. The CDR3 has 14 residues. Germline V gives CDR1 MNHEY, CDR2 SMNVEV (reference sequence). V lost 2 bases and J lost 3, with 7 bases in between.

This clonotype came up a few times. The DNA for the CDR3 is TGTGCCAGCAGCGTAGTGTCGGTCGCTTCGAATCAGCCCCAGCATTTT. Protein product: CASSVVSVASNQPQHF. The gene calls are TRBV9 and TRBJ1-5; D is undetermined. Per germline, CDR1 SGDLS and CDR2 YYNGEE. V was trimmed by 0 bases and J by 4 bases, leaving 14 bases between them. This CDR3 is built from 16 residues.

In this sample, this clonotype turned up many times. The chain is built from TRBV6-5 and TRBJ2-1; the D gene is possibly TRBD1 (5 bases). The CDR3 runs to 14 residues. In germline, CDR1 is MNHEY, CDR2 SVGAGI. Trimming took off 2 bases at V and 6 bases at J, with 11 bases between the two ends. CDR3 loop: CASSYRQGSNEQFF. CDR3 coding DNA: TGTGCCAGCAGTTACAGGCAGGGAAGCAATGAGCAGTTCTTC.

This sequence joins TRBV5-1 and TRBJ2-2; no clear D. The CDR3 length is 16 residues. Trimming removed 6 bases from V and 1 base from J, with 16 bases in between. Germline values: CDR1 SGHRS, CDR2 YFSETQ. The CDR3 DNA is TGCGCCAGCACCATGGCGACCCGACAGAACACCGGGGAGCTGTTTTTT. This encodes CASTMATRQNTGELFF.

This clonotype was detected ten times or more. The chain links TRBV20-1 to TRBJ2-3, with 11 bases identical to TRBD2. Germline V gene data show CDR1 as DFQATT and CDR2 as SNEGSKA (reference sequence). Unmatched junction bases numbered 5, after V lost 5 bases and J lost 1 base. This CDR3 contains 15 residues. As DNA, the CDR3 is TGCAGTGCTCGGGGGACTAGCGGACGCACAGATACGCAGTATTTT. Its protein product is CSARGTSGRTDTQYF.

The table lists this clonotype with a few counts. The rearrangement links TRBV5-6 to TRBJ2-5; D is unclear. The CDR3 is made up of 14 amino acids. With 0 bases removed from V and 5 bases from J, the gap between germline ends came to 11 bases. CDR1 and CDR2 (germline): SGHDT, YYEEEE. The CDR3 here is CASSLDVTLETQYF. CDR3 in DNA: TGTGCCAGCAGCTTGGATGTCACTTTGGAGACCCAGTACTTC.

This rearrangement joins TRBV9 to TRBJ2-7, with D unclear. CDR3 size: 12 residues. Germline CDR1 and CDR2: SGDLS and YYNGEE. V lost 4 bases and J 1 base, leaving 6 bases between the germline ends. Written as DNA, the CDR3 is TGTGCCAGCAGCAAACAGTCCTACGAGCAGTACTTC. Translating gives CASSKQSYEQYF.

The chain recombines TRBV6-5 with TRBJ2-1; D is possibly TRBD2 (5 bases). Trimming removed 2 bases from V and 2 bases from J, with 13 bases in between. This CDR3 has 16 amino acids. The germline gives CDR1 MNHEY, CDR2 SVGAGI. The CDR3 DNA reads TGTGCCAGCAGTTACGATGGTAGCGTAGCCTACAATGAGCAGTTCTTC. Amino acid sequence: CASSYDGSVAYNEQFF.

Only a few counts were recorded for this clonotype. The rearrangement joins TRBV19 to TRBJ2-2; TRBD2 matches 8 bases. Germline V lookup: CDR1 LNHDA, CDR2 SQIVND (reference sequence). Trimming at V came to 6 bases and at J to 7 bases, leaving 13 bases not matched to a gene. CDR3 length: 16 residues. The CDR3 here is CASRHLAGGYDGELFF. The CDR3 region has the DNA TGTGCCAGTAGACACCTGGCGGGGGGTTATGACGGGGAGCTGTTTTTT. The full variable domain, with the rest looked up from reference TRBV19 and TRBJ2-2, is DGGITQSPKYLFRKEGQNVTLSCEQNLNHDAMYWYRQDPGQGLRLIYYSQIVNDFQKGDIAEGYSVSREKKESFPLTVTSAQKNPTAFYLCASRHLAGGYDGELFFGEGSRLTVL.

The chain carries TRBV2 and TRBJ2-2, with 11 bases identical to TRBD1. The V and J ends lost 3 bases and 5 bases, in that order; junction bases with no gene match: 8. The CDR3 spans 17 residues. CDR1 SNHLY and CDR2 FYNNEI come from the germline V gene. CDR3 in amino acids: CASSDKRGQGVTGELFF. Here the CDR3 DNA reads TGTGCCAGCAGTGACAAGCGGGGACAGGGGGTTACCGGGGAGCTGTTTTTT.